The 28 T cell receptor beta chains below were found in one sample sequenced in a study of blood T cells in healthy people across ages. PCR was performed a second time for about 6 to 11 cycles using a sample-barcoded 5' primer and a J-beta primer mix. TCRdb recomputed calls from the 5' RACE reads with MiXCR, one row per CDR3 protein. The table has 590,000 or so distinct CDR3 sequences, under 30% seen once; the top ten hold 15% to 18%. The sample comprised blood. The source of these receptors is a woman over 75 in good health.

The gene calls are TRBV29-1 and TRBJ1-1, with a possible D match to TRBD1 (6 bases). This CDR3 region has 13 residues. The V gene's germline CDR1 is SQVTM and CDR2 ANQGSEA. V was pared by 3 bases and J by 4 bases, with 12 bases between. CDR3 loop: CSVEKGGPTEAFF. In DNA, the CDR3 is TGCAGCGTTGAGAAGGGGGGCCCCACTGAAGCTTTCTTT.

This clonotype was recorded at least ten times. The CDR3 region is CASSPSSGSSTDTQYF. The CDR3 DNA follows: TGTGCCAGCAGCCCTTCTAGCGGGTCTAGCACAGATACGCAGTATTTT. The chain couples TRBV7-2 to TRBJ2-3, with 8 bases matching TRBD2. The CDR3 extends over 16 amino acids. Germline CDR1 SGHTA, CDR2 FQGNSA. V lost 5 bases, J lost 0 bases, and 7 bases stayed unmatched.

About this clonotype: Being one base from a much bigger clone, this may be a read error. This CDR3 is CASMRRGSTDTQYF. CDR3 sequence (DNA): TGTGCCAGCATGAGGAGGGGTAGCACAGATACGCAGTATTTT. This chain joins TRBV6-1 and TRBJ2-3; maybe TRBD2 (6 bases). Trimming left V 7 bases short and J 0 bases short, with 11 bases between. The CDR3 runs 14 residues. Germline V gene data show CDR1 as MNHNS and CDR2 as SASEGT.

This clonotype was counted ten times or more. The genes are TRBV7-3 and TRBJ2-5, with a possible D match to TRBD1 (5 bases). Trimming removed 5 bases from V and 4 bases from J, with 14 bases in between. CDR1 and CDR2 (germline): SGHTA, FQGTGA. The CDR3 loop spans 14 amino acids. The CDR3 DNA sequence: TGTGCCAGCAGCCCCACAGGCCAGGGAGAGACCCAGTACTTC. This sequence encodes CASSPTGQGETQYF.

This clonotype was seen ten or more times. J is TRBJ2-7 and V is TRBV24-1, with 10 bases aligning to TRBD1. The CDR3 has 13 residues. Trimming at V came to 5 bases and at J to 4 bases, leaving 1 base not matched to a gene. Looked up from germline, CDR1 is KGHDR and CDR2 is SFDVKD. CDR3 protein: CATSGQGAYEQYF. The CDR3 DNA sequence: TGTGCCACCAGTGGACAGGGGGCGTACGAGCAGTACTTC.

Of note for this clonotype: Being one base from a much bigger clone, this may be a read error. CDR3 sequence (DNA): TGCAGCGTTGGTGGGGGGGGCCGAGATACGCAGTATTTT. Protein product: CSVGGGGRDTQYF. This chain connects TRBV29-1 to TRBJ2-3, with D perhaps TRBD2 (7 bases). V was trimmed by 4 bases and J by 5 bases, leaving 13 bases between them. The CDR3 is 13 residues long. CDR1 is SQVTM and CDR2 is ANQGSEA in the germline V gene.

V gene TRBV7-2 combines with J gene TRBJ1-5; D is uncertain. CDR1 SGHTA and CDR2 FQGNSA come from the germline V gene. Trimming cost V 0 bases and J 15 bases, with 12 bases left between them. The CDR3 consists of 12 residues. CDR3: CASSLAGEALHF. The CDR3 DNA reads as TGTGCCAGCAGCTTAGCTGGTGAGGCCCTGCATTTT.

This clonotype was picked up many times. The CDR3 DNA sequence: TGTGCCAGCAGATCGCAGGGGGCTCTAAAAAACATTCAGTACTTC. Translated: CASRSQGALKNIQYF. The chain links TRBV6-2 or TRBV6-3 to TRBJ2-4, with 8 bases matching TRBD1. CDR1 is MNHEY, CDR2 SVGEGT, per germline. V gave up 6 bases and J gave up 4 bases; unmatched junction bases: 8. The CDR3 length is 15 residues.

For this clonotype: The junction differs from germline at one of its ends, possibly a read error. The chain has TRBV6-6 and TRBJ2-7; 7 bases align to TRBD1. The CDR3 totals 14 residues. Germline V gene sequence: CDR1 MNHNY, CDR2 SVGAGI (reference sequence). The CDR3, as DNA: TGTGCCTGCAGTCGCCGGGACAGAGAGTACGAGCAGTACTTC. Protein product: CACSRRDREYEQYF.

This clonotype occurred once. V and J are TRBV20-1 and TRBJ2-4, with D possibly being TRBD1 (5 bases). The CDR3 sequence is 15 residues long. Germline V lookup: CDR1 DFQATT, CDR2 SNEGSKA (reference sequence). Trimming pared 1 base from V and 0 bases from J, leaving 10 bases between. The CDR3 region is CSARGQSLAKNIQYF. CDR3 DNA sequence: TGCAGTGCTAGAGGACAGTCGTTAGCCAAAAACATTCAGTACTTC.

This clonotype appeared many times. A much larger clone lies a single base off, so this may be a read error. The chain links TRBV3-1 to TRBJ2-7, with D uncertain. The V gene's germline CDR1 is LGHDT and CDR2 YNNKEL (reference sequence). Trimming pared 5 bases from V and 7 bases from J, leaving 9 bases between. This CDR3 has 11 amino acids. The chain's CDR3 is CASSTSWEQYF. For the CDR3, the DNA is TGTGCCAGCAGCACTTCCTGGGAGCAGTACTTC.

The sample holds many counts of this clonotype. The chain couples TRBV6-2 or TRBV6-3 to TRBJ2-5; no clear D gene. V lost 2 bases and J lost 1, with 17 bases in between. The CDR3 runs to 17 residues. Germline CDR1 MNHEY, CDR2 SVGEGT. The CDR3: CASSYGQAKGSQETQYF. The CDR3, as DNA: TGTGCCAGCAGTTACGGGCAGGCCAAGGGCTCCCAAGAGACCCAGTACTTC.

Many counts were recorded for this clonotype. The rearrangement joins TRBV12-3 or TRBV12-4 to TRBJ2-7; 9 bases map to TRBD1. This CDR3 contains 14 residues. The V and J ends lost 3 bases and 5 bases, in that order; junction bases with no gene match: 5. CDR3 bases: TGTGCCAGCAGTTTCGGAGACAGGGGGAACGAGCAGTACTTC. This gives the protein CASSFGDRGNEQYF.

This clonotype was found many times. The chain employs TRBV9 and TRBJ2-7; TRBD2 might be the D (6 bases). Germline V CDR1 and CDR2: SGDLS, YYNGEE. This CDR3 has 12 amino acids. V was trimmed by 4 bases and J by 5 bases, leaving 10 bases between them. The DNA for the CDR3 is TGTGCCAGCAGCACATCGGGGGACGAGCAGTACTTC. Translating it yields CASSTSGDEQYF.

Ten or more counts support this clonotype. The chain carries TRBV12-3 or TRBV12-4 and TRBJ1-2, with D possibly being TRBD1 (5 bases). V was trimmed by 2 bases and J by 8 bases, leaving 15 bases between them. This CDR3 is 14 amino acids long. This chain's CDR3 is CASSLRRGIGGYTF. The CDR3 DNA is TGTGCCAGCAGTTTAAGGCGGGGGATCGGGGGCTACACCTTC.

The sample holds many counts of this clonotype. The rearrangement links TRBV2 to TRBJ2-5, with 7 nucleotides matching TRBD1. CDR1 SNHLY and CDR2 FYNNEI come from the germline V gene. V shed 2 bases and J 13 bases; nucleotides not matched to a gene: 4. The CDR3 consists of 11 residues. The CDR3 DNA sequence: TGTGCCAGCAGTGAATCCGGGACAGCGTACTTC. Protein product: CASSESGTAYF.

This clonotype was recorded many times. The chain carries TRBV2 and TRBJ2-7; weak D call: TRBD1 (6 bases). The CDR3 is 15 residues long. Trimming pared 0 bases from V and 4 bases from J, leaving 13 bases between. Germline V gene data show CDR1 as SNHLY and CDR2 as FYNNEI. The CDR3 here is CASSEAGQRVYEQYF. The CDR3 DNA is TGTGCCAGCAGTGAAGCGGGACAACGGGTATACGAGCAGTACTTC. Full variable domain (remainder filled in from reference TRBV2 and TRBJ2-7): EPEVTQTPSHQVTQMGQEVILRCVPISNHLYFYWYRQILGQKVEFLVSFYNNEISEKSEIFDDQFSVERPDGSNFTLKIRSTKLEDSAMYFCASSEAGQRVYEQYFGPGTRLTVT.

The CDR3 loop reads CASSPGKRAGEETQYF. CDR3 nucleotide sequence: TGTGCCAGCAGCCCAGGGAAGAGAGCGGGGGAGGAGACCCAGTACTTC. The chain carries TRBV14 and TRBJ2-5, with 8 bases identical to TRBD2. The CDR3 runs to 16 residues. Germline CDR1 and CDR2: SGHDN and FVKESK. V shed 4 bases, J shed 5 bases, and the junction held 12 bases outside the gene matches.

Ten or more counts support this clonotype. This chain joins TRBV6-5 and TRBJ2-1; 14 nucleotides match TRBD2. From germline, CDR1 is MNHEY and CDR2 SVGAGI. The CDR3 covers 16 residues. V was pared by 6 bases and J by 5 bases, with 6 bases of the junction left unmatched. CDR3 in amino acids: CASRRGLAGGDNEQFF. CDR3 bases: TGTGCCAGCAGACGAGGACTAGCGGGGGGCGACAATGAGCAGTTCTTC.

For this clonotype: This could be a read error, since a much larger clone is one nucleotide away. This CDR3 fails to terminate in the conserved phenylalanine or tryptophan, so it likely reflects a read error. V usage is TRBV5-5 and J usage is TRBJ1-4; TRBD1 matches 7 bases. The length of the CDR3 is 14 residues. The germline V gene has CDR1 SGHKS and CDR2 YYEKEE (reference sequence). J gave up 10 bases and V 1 base, and 7 bases lay outside the gene matches. The CDR3 loop is CASSLRDSLAKLFC. CDR3 bases: TGTGCCAGCAGCTTGAGGGACAGCCTAGCAAAACTGTTTTGT.

This clonotype was counted only a few times. A much bigger clone sits one base away, suggesting this may be a read error. The chain links TRBV7-2 to TRBJ2-5, with 8 nucleotides matching TRBD1. After removal of 6 bases from V and 11 bases from J, the junction contained 17 bases not matched to a gene. In germline, CDR1 is SGHTA, CDR2 FQGNSA. The CDR3 sequence is 15 residues long. Here the CDR3 reads CASSDQGAGRNEQYF. The CDR3 coding sequence is TGTGCCAGCAGTGACCAGGGGGCCGGGCGGAATGAGCAGTACTTC.

The CDR3 loop is CASSLRGGWTEAFF. Written as DNA, the CDR3 is TGTGCCAGCAGTTTAAGGGGGGGATGGACTGAAGCTTTCTTT. V usage is TRBV12-3 or TRBV12-4 and J usage is TRBJ1-1, with TRBD1 as a possible D gene (6 bases). The CDR3 is 14 amino acids. Trimming cost V 2 bases and J 5 bases, with 12 bases left between them.

The rearrangement links TRBV29-1 to TRBJ2-3, with a weak D call TRBD2 (6 bases). V was pared by 6 bases and J by 0 bases, with 13 bases between. The CDR3 is 14 residues long. Germline CDR1 SQVTM, CDR2 ANQGSEA. The CDR3 region has the DNA TGCAGCGTGGAGGGTAGCTCTAGCACAGATACGCAGTATTTT. Encoded protein: CSVEGSSSTDTQYF.

V is TRBV24-1 and J is TRBJ2-1; TRBD1 matches 10 bases. CDR3 size: 17 residues. Germline-derived CDR1 and CDR2 are KGHDR and SFDVKD. The junction had 7 bases not matched to a gene; V was cut back by 4 bases and J by 2 bases. The CDR3 bases are TGTGCCACCAGTGACACTCAGACAGGGGGCGCCTACAATGAGCAGTTCTTC. Protein product: CATSDTQTGGAYNEQFF.

This clonotype was recorded a few times. Given a much more abundant clone one base away, this may be a read error. CDR3 loop: CATSRDFDGTSGKSSYNEQYF. For the CDR3, the DNA is TGTGCCACCAGCAGAGACTTCGACGGGACTAGCGGAAAGAGCTCCTACAATGAGCAGTACTTC. The chain joins TRBV15 to TRBJ2-7; 11 bases fit TRBD2. The CDR3 totals 21 residues. Trimming at V came to 0 bases and at J to 7 bases, leaving 23 bases not matched to a gene. Germline lookup yields CDR1 LNHNV and CDR2 YYDKDF (reference sequence).

This clonotype was detected many times. V is TRBV27 and J is TRBJ2-1, with 15 nucleotides matching TRBD2. The CDR3 extends over 16 amino acids. V shed 6 bases, J shed 7 bases, and the junction held 7 bases outside the gene matches. Per the germline V gene, CDR1 is MNHEY and CDR2 is SMNVEV (reference sequence). CDR3 coding DNA: TGTGCCAGCAGCCCCGGGACTAGCGGGGGGAGGAATGAGCAGTTCTTC. Protein: CASSPGTSGGRNEQFF.

This clonotype appeared once. J is TRBJ1-1 and V is TRBV27; D unclear. V was pared by 6 bases and J by 5 bases, with 16 bases between. The CDR3 runs to 14 residues. Per the germline V gene, CDR1 is MNHEY and CDR2 is SMNVEV (reference sequence). The DNA for the CDR3 is TGTGCCAGCAGAACGAGTGCGGAAAGGACTGAAGCTTTCTTT. It specifies CASRTSAERTEAFF.

In this sample, this clonotype turned up many times. The chain links TRBV9 to TRBJ1-6; D is ambiguous. The germline V and J ends were trimmed by 0 bases and 6 bases, with 7 bases remaining between them. This CDR3 is 14 amino acids long. Germline V lookup: CDR1 SGDLS, CDR2 YYNGEE. The CDR3 DNA reads as TGTGCCAGCAGCGTAGACCGGATTAATTCACCCCTCCACTTT. Its translation: CASSVDRINSPLHF.